The present entry profiles one T cell receptor beta chain with its context. Its antigen is as yet unknown. These data originate in a study of shared clonotypes between healthy human individuals. Findings and caveats of the study: It was anticipated that sequencing depth would influence how many clonotypes donors shared. Rarefaction gave evidence that sorted-subset sequencing remained incomplete despite large depth. The diversity represented, both genetic and in exposure history, was limited by few donors.

Germline V gene sequence: CDR1 MNHNS, CDR2 SASEGT. CDR3 length: 13 amino acids. Trimming pared 5 bases from V and 2 bases from J, leaving 9 bases between. Template for every sorted-subset replicate PCR totaled around 200 ng DNA, tens of thousands of T cell genomes. Sequencing used immunoSEQ multiplex PCR; TCRdb keeps in-frame clones, though not all of them. This sample has 2.3 million or so clones, with approximately 93% found just once. This chain links TRBV6-1 with TRBJ2-5; D is uncertain. The clonotype was recovered from a man aged 18-30 years in good health. Some clones in this sample may be carry-over from other donors' samples. Sequencing was done on a sample of naive CD4+ T cells from PBMCs. The sample's subset: CD45RA+ positively selected. The CDR3 protein is CASSRPDQETQYF. CDR3 coding DNA: TGTGCCAGCAGTAGGCCGGATCAAGAGACCCAGTACTTC.